This paragraph covers one T cell receptor beta chain sequence. This record belongs to a study of siplizumab effects on memory and regulatory T cells. Germline V lookup: CDR1 SGHAT, CDR2 FQNNGV. The CDR3 has 15 residues. V shed 5 bases and J shed 0 bases, with 13 bases lying between them. Some clones are missing from TCRdb's copy, which holds only in-frame ones; the method was immunoSEQ multiplex PCR. The repertoire has approximately 94,000 clones, approximately 97% of them found once; the top ten carry under 0.04%. The sample comprised naive CD4+ T cells sorted from blood. The sequence was obtained from a human donor in good health. V gene TRBV11-2 combines with J gene TRBJ1-2, with a weak D call TRBD1 (5 bases). The CDR3 DNA reads as TGTGCCAGCAGCCCCCCCGACAGAGCTAACTATGGCTACACCTTC. Translated: CASSPPDRANYGYTF.